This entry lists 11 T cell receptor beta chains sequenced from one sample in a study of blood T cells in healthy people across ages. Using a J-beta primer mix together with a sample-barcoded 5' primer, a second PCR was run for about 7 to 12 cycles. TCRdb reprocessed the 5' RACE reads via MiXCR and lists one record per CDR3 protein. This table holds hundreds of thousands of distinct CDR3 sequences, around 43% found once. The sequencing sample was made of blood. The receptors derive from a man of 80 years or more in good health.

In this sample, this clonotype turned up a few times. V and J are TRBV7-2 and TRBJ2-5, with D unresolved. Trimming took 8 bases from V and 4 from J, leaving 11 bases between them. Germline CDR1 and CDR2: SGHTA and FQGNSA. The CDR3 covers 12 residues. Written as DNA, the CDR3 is TGTGCCAGCGGCTCCCTCCTAGAGACCCAGTACTTC. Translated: CASGSLLETQYF. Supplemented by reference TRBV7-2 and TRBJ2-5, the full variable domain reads GAGVSQSPSNKVTEKGKDVELRCDPISGHTALYWYRQSLGQGLEFLIYFQGNSAPDKSGLPSDRFSAERTGGSVSTLTIQRTQQEDSAVYLCASGSLLETQYFGPGTRLLVL.

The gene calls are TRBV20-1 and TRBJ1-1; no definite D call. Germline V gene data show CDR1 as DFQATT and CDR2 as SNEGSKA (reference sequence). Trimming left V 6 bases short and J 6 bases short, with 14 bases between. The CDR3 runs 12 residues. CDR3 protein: CSAKGRLAEAFF. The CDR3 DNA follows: TGCAGTGCGAAGGGCCGGCTGGCTGAAGCTTTCTTT.

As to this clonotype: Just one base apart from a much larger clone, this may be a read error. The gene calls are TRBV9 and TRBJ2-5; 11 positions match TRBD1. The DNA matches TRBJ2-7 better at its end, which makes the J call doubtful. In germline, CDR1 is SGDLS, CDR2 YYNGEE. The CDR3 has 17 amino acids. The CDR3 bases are TGTGCCAACAGTCGCGGGACAGGGGGTTCTAAGGGGTACGAGCAGTACTTC. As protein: CANSRGTGGSKGYEQYF.

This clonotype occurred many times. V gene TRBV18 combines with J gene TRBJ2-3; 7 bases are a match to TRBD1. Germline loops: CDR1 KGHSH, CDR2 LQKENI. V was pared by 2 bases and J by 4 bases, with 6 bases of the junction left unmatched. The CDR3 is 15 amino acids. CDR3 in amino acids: CASSPRQGRADTQYF. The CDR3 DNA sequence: TGTGCCAGCTCACCAAGACAGGGTCGGGCAGATACGCAGTATTTT.

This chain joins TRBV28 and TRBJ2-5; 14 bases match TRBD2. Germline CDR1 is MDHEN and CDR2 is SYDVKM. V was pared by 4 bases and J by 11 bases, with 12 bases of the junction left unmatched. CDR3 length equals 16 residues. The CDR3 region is CASSSGLAGGFNEQYF. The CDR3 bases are TGTGCCAGCAGTTCCGGACTAGCGGGAGGATTTAATGAGCAGTACTTC.

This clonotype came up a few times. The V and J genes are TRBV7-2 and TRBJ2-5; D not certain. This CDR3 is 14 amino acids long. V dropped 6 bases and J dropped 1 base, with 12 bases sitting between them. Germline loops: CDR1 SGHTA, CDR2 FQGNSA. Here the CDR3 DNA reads TGTGCCAGCAGTCCCGGACGGGTCCAAGAGACCCAGTACTTC. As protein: CASSPGRVQETQYF.

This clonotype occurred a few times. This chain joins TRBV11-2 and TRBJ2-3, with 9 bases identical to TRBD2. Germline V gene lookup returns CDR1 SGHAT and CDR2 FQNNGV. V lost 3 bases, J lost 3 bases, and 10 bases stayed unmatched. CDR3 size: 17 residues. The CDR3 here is CASSFTRASGMTDTQYF. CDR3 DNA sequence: TGTGCCAGCAGCTTCACCCGGGCTAGCGGGATGACAGATACGCAGTATTTT.

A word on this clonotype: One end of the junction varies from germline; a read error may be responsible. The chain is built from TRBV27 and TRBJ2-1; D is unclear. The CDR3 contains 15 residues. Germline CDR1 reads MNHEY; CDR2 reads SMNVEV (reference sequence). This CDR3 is CASNLRQTSYNEQFF. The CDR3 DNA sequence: TGTGCCAGCAATTTAAGGCAAACAAGCTACAATGAGCAGTTCTTC.

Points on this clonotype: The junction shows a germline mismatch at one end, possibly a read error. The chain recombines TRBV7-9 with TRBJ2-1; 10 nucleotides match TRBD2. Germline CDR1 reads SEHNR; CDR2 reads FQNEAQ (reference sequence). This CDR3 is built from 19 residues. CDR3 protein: CASNLGFASGRAEYNEQFF. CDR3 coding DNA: TGTGCCAGCAACTTAGGTTTTGCTAGCGGGAGAGCGGAATACAATGAGCAGTTCTTC.

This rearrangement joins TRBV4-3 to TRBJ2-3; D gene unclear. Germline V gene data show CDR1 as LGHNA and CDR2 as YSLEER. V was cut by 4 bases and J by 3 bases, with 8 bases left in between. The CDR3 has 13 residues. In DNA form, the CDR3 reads TGCGCCAGCAGCCGGCAGACTACAGATACGCAGTATTTT. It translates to CASSRQTTDTQYF.

This CDR3 reads CSAPTQDTQYF. The CDR3 nucleotides read TGCAGTGCCCCCACTCAAGATACGCAGTATTTT. The chain recombines TRBV20-1 with TRBJ2-3, with no clear D. The CDR3 runs 11 residues. V gave up 6 bases and J gave up 5 bases, with 9 bases separating them. The germline V gene has CDR1 DFQATT and CDR2 SNEGSKA (reference sequence).